This T cell receptor beta chain was documented in a study of cytomegalovirus exposure and HLA in healthy donors listed by TCRdb under 2017. Notes on the research overall: According to an earlier analysis of a few hundred of the donors, about 179 million T cells yielded 117 million unique TCR beta sequences and less than 300 Gb of sequence data. An early release covering just under 650 HLA-typed donors comprised about 320 gigabases of sequencing data and around 86 million unique TCR sequences. Of the 398 genotyped donors, less than 90% were placed in the genetic ancestry cluster associated with self-reported Caucasian donors. The study was designed to test whether signatures of past pathogen exposure could be identified by cataloging public T cell receptors. The study used immunosequencing to profile the T cell repertoires of some 600 subjects and linked those repertoires to cytomegalovirus serostatus. Besides the first cohort of approximately 670 subjects, a separate validation cohort made up of 120 or so different subjects was used. High-throughput TCR immunosequencing, statistical association of individual TCRs with disease status, and machine learning were combined to predict cytomegalovirus infection status. A later analysis re-analyzed previously published TCR beta repertoires from roughly 690 donors and added high-resolution HLA genotyping to study TCR occurrence patterns. In the later analysis, no new phenotypic data were used to find candidate immune exposures; instead, reliance was placed on TCR beta sequences and their occurrence across donors. In an earlier analysis of 500 to 650 of the donors, high-throughput TCR beta sequencing was used to judge whether each TCR beta V gene segment behaved as functional or pseudogenic. Alongside the repertoire data, information on donor age, sex, ethnicity and CMV serostatus was compiled. In a later genetic analysis, genome-wide SNP genotypes for about three fifths of the 666 donors were used, and that subset was treated as a discovery cohort. All discovery cohort repertoires had been generated on a single sequencing platform. Both class I and class II loci were covered by HLA typing, at four-digit resolution. The number of typed donors differed by locus: about 629-630 for A, B, C, DRB1 and DQB1; 522 for DQA1; fewer than 610 for DPA1; and about 450 for DPB1. Roughly five DR-DQ haplotypes were handled as single units for association and clustering because linkage in the cohort was strong. Across about 370 genotyped donors of the cohort, an average of 235,054 unique TCR beta nucleotide sequences per donor were sequenced, and about a sixth of those sequences were non-productive.

In total, 600 or so healthy bone marrow donors made up the cohort. At the time of sampling, every cohort member was nominally healthy, though immune exposures that went unrecorded were likely present. The donor was CMV seropositive and was included in the group of 250 to 350 seropositive cohort members. Each donor provided a peripheral blood sample, and peripheral blood mononuclear cells were used for TCR beta sequencing. Genomic DNA extraction from the blood cell samples was performed with the Qiagen DNeasy Blood Extraction Kit. Libraries were built with the immunoSEQ multiplex PCR assay. For the multiplex PCR, a mixture combining 60 forward primers for TCR Vbeta segments and 13 reverse primers for TCR Jbeta segments was used. The CDR3 region of rearranged TCR beta genes was amplified from genomic DNA with a multiplex PCR assay. The Illumina HiSeq System was used to sequence the amplified TCR beta libraries as 87-base-pair reads. From the authors' description of their analysis: A later analysis tallied 80 million to 95 million unique TCR beta chains across the 666 repertoires, and around 12 million of those chains were shared by two or more donors. Raw reads were error-corrected and collapsed into unique sequences with a nearest-neighbor algorithm that merged closely related sequences to remove PCR and sequencing errors. V, D and J gene segments were assigned by aligning CDR3 sequences to IMGT reference sequences. For a sequence to be retained, a match of at least six nucleotides was required to both a V gene segment and a J gene segment. Rearrangements were called productive when the CDR3 lacked stop codons and stayed in frame with V and J; all others were non-productive. CDR3 was defined according to IMGT convention as the region running from the second conserved V-encoded cysteine to the conserved J-encoded phenylalanine. The earlier analysis of 500 to 750 of the donors excluded any sequence lacking an unambiguous match to a single V gene segment. An earlier analysis of about 590 of the donors classified V segments as functional when productive rearrangements were above 56.7% and as segregating when the standard deviation between donors was above 5%. A statistical classification framework was built for diagnosing cytomegalovirus status from the catalog of TCR beta chain sequences. V and J gene assignment, in a later analysis, came from comparing TCR nucleotide sequences with IMGT/GENE-DB human TR gene sequences. In a later analysis, CDR3 sequences and most-parsimonious VDJ recombination scenarios were assigned using the TCRdist pipeline. In a later analysis, each TCR beta chain was defined by its CDR3 amino acid sequence together with its V-gene family, and reads lacking a unique V-gene family were excluded. In a later analysis, 550 to 650 highly shared, low-generation-probability nucleotide sequences were removed to address suspected cross-contamination and a sequencing artifact. In a later analysis, a clonal expansion index was calculated for each public chain from normalized within-repertoire ranks of inferred template counts. In a later analysis, generation probabilities were computed using a VDJ recombination model fitted to out-of-frame rearrangements, and the results were checked against IGoR. Hypergeometric tests were used in a later analysis to score TCR-TCR, TCR-HLA and TCR-CMV co-occurrence, with a repertoire-size bias correction applied to the TCR pairs. False discovery rates were estimated in a later analysis by permuting HLA or CMV assignments 20 times. In a later analysis, co-occurring TCRs were grouped using DBSCAN, with TCRdist sequence similarity added in when clustering inside HLA-allele-positive subsets. Co-occurrence clustering excluded repertoires with fewer than 30,000 or more than 120,000 public chains, plus five with anomalous nucleotide sharing. TCRdb took over this immuneACCESS table, retaining in-frame rearrangements with V and J assigned. Such tables are incomplete; in checked studies, under half of the missing clones stem from an unresolved V gene, and the remainder is unexplained. D and trimming were read from the DNA, whereas the V and J calls and clone size are those reported in that table. The sample has 170,000 or so clones on record, more than 60% of them singletons. The top ten hold around 3.5% of the sample.

Comments on this clone: Its antigen target is currently unknown. No base qualities exist here, and no much larger clone lies one base off it.

CDR1 and CDR2 were assigned from the germline V gene as LGHNA and YNFKEQ. V is cut by 0 bases and J by 2 bases, and the space between the germline ends is 14 bases. Including cysteine and phenylalanine, the CDR3 has 17 amino acids. Solely the CDR3 DNA is kept, with 51 bases framed from the first base. What the authors observed across the whole study: A further reported finding was that TCR beta sequences accurately predicted the HLA-A and HLA-B alleles for most subjects in the first cohort. The earlier analysis of some 540 of the donors excluded about 16 rarely observed V segments, including chromosome 9 orphons, because counts were too low. Roughly uniform sequencing depth across donors was assumed in presence/absence analyses, although this assumption may not hold. According to a later analysis, most CMV-associated TCR beta chains appeared to be HLA-restricted, and the HLA associations seemed to be driven largely by CMV exposure. The 87-base-pair reads could not distinguish some IMGT-functional V segments, including TRBV6-2 and TRBV6-3, so those segments were excluded. In a later analysis, several top co-occurrence clusters were reported to appear linked to parvovirus B19, influenza, CMV and Epstein-Barr virus. V-gene and J-gene trimming of TCR beta chains was associated with a missense DCLRE1C variant in a later genetic analysis, and the association was replicated in an independent cohort. Only TCR beta chains were sequenced in this cohort, and the absence of alpha or paired-chain data limited detectable features. The classifier was reported to diagnose cytomegalovirus status with high specificity and sensitivity in both the original cohort and the validation cohort. The study listed 150 to 200 TCR beta chains as associated with cytomegalovirus. In an earlier analysis of about 550 of the donors, most TCR beta V segments were observed in productive rearrangements about 90% or about 30% of the time, broadly matching IMGT annotations. The authors suggested that the approach could potentially be extended to other disease states and immunological phenotypes. When HLA alleles, especially DR and DQ, strongly co-occurred, TCR associations were difficult to assign to individual alleles. A cluster of highly shared sequence variants was judged likely to be a technical artifact of the sequencing pipeline. Because HLA typing was missing for some donors at each locus, association tests included only the typed subset. In vitro tests confirmed that a few of the cytomegalovirus-associated TCR beta chains recognize cytomegalovirus antigens. A later genetic analysis reported fewer N-insertions in productive TCRs among donors in an Asian-associated ancestry cluster than the roughly 620-donor mean. While some public TCRs were present in many individuals, most TCR sequences turned up only very rarely across donors. Correlated functional status among segregating V segments might reflect linkage disequilibrium, but an unknown experimental factor could not be ruled out. According to a later analysis, TCR association rates differed among HLA loci, with DRB1 alleles showing the most associated TCRs and HLA-C alleles showing the fewest. At a false discovery rate of 0.05, a later analysis linked 15,000 to 20,000 TCR beta sequences to specific HLA alleles. The only immune exposure information available for the cohort was CMV serostatus. In a later analysis, HLA-associated TCR beta chains showed more clonal expansion and lower generation probabilities than non-associated chains that were equally common.

The rearrangement combines TRBV4-2 with TRBJ2-4; the D segment could be TRBD2, given 6 matching bases. This TCR came from a woman aged 60-75 years in good health and CMV-seropositive. The specimen was PBMCs. The CDR3 protein is CASSQEDGRDSKNIQYF. In nucleotides, the sequence is TGTGCCAGCAGCCAAGAGGATGGCAGGGACTCCAAAAACATTCAGTACTTC.